A single sample gave rise to the 7 T cell receptor beta chains below, sequenced in a study of shared clonotypes between healthy human individuals. Clones were sequenced by immunoSEQ multiplex PCR, and TCRdb holds only the in-frame ones, with some missing. The table records approximately 500,000 clones, less than 85% of them present only once. The source material was PBMCs. These receptors originate from a woman between 40 and 50 years old in good health. Some clones in this sample may be carry-over from other donors' samples.

This chain links TRBV7-2 with TRBJ1-2, with unresolved D. V lost 1 base, J lost 2 bases, and 11 bases lay in between. CDR1 is SGHTA, CDR2 FQGNSA, per germline. The CDR3 sequence is 15 residues long. CDR3 bases: TGTGCCAGCAGCTTAGGCCCCAGTGAGAACTATGGCTACACCTTC. It translates to CASSLGPSENYGYTF. Together with reference TRBV7-2 and TRBJ1-2, the CDR3 gives the full variable domain: GAGVSQSPSNKVTEKGKDVELRCDPISGHTALYWYRQSLGQGLEFLIYFQGNSAPDKSGLPSDRFSAERTGGSVSTLTIQRTQQEDSAVYLCASSLGPSENYGYTFGSGTRLTVV.

V usage is TRBV29-1 and J usage is TRBJ2-5; no definite D call. The DNA end lines up better with TRBJ2-7; the J call may be wrong. CDR1 is SQVTM, CDR2 ANQGSEA, per germline. The CDR3 runs to 14 residues. The CDR3 region is CSVGGGGLFYEQYF. The CDR3 DNA follows: TGCAGCGTTGGCGGTGGCGGCCTTTTTTACGAGCAGTACTTC.

The genes are TRBV5-4 and TRBJ2-5; 9 nucleotides match TRBD1. J was trimmed by 4 bases and V by 4 bases; bases with no gene match: 5. The CDR3 has 14 residues. The V gene's germline CDR1 is SGHNT and CDR2 YYREEE (reference sequence). CDR3 in amino acids: CASSAGQGVETQYF. CDR3 DNA: TGTGCCAGCAGCGCGGGACAGGGAGTAGAGACCCAGTACTTC.

This chain connects TRBV10-1 to TRBJ2-7, with D uncertain. With 0 bases removed from V and 0 bases from J, the gap between germline ends came to 6 bases. The germline V gene has CDR1 WNHNN and CDR2 SYGVQD (reference sequence). The length of the CDR3 is 14 residues. The CDR3: CASSESKGSYEQYF. The CDR3, as DNA: TGCGCCAGCAGTGAGTCGAAGGGCTCCTACGAGCAGTACTTC.

V and J are TRBV15 and TRBJ2-3; D may be TRBD1 or TRBD2 (5 bases each). CDR1 and CDR2 from the germline V gene are LNHNV and YYDKDF (reference sequence). The CDR3 extends over 15 amino acids. Trimming took 1 base from V and 4 from J, leaving 12 bases between them. The CDR3 loop reads CATSRGGFIPDTQYF. DNA of the CDR3: TGTGCCACCAGCAGAGGGGGGTTTATACCAGATACGCAGTATTTT.

V gene TRBV4-3 combines with J gene TRBJ2-2; D may be TRBD1 (6 bases). The CDR3 sequence is 17 residues long. Trimming shortened V by 4 bases and J by 0 bases, and 15 bases separated the two germline ends. Germline CDR1 is LGHNA and CDR2 is YSLEER. The CDR3: CASSRDTGTTNTGELFF. CDR3 nucleotide sequence: TGCGCCAGCAGCCGGGACACCGGGACAACGAACACCGGGGAGCTGTTTTTT.

V usage is TRBV28 and J usage is TRBJ2-3; 8 nucleotides line up with TRBD1. This CDR3 has 14 amino acids. J was trimmed by 2 bases and V by 5 bases; bases with no gene match: 3. Germline V CDR1 and CDR2: MDHEN, SYDVKM. DNA of the CDR3: TGTGCCAGCAGTATTCAGGGGGCCACAGATACGCAGTATTTT. This sequence encodes CASSIQGATDTQYF.